Given below is one T cell receptor (beta chain) in context. Its antigen is not known. The data were obtained in a study of cytomegalovirus exposure and HLA in healthy donors. The study, taken as a whole, reports: About 87% or about 30% of the time was how often most TCR beta V segments were productive, according to an earlier analysis.

The CDR3 consists of 14 residues. Germline CDR1 and CDR2: MNHNS and SASEGT. V lost 5 bases and J 2 bases, leaving 10 bases between the germline ends. Use of 60 Vbeta and 13 Jbeta primers characterized the PCR. Profiling relied on immunoSEQ multiplex PCR, and the TCRdb table lists in-frame clones only, not all of them. The table lists roughly 140,000 clones. The genes are TRBV6-1 and TRBJ1-5, with D unclear. The sequence was collected from a male donor in good health and CMV-seronegative. Sequencing used PBMCs. The CDR3 here is CASSLLFRNQPQHF. As DNA, the CDR3 is TGTGCCAGCAGTCTTCTATTCCGCAATCAGCCCCAGCATTTT.